This is a list of T cell receptor beta chains from one sample in a study of blood T cell repertoires in COVID-19. Some clones are missing from TCRdb's copy, which holds only in-frame ones; the method was immunoSEQ multiplex PCR. The table records 95,000 to 120,000 clones, just over 70% of them present only once. Sequencing was performed on peripheral blood. The receptors derive from a woman between 40 and 50 years old with acute or convalescent COVID-19. CDR3s include the opening cysteine and the closing phenylalanine or tryptophan. The D gene is left open where the match is weak.

TRBV20-1	TRBJ2-7	-	CSASVQHRTYEQYF
TRBV18	TRBJ2-5	-	CASSPEVANPQETQYF
TRBV2	TRBJ1-1	-	CASSAGYANTEAFF
TRBV28	TRBJ2-1	TRBD2	CASSSASGGLYNEQFF
TRBV10-3	TRBJ1-4	-	CAISESGGEKLFF
TRBV5-1	TRBJ2-5	TRBD2	CASSLRTSGQETQYF
TRBV2	TRBJ1-1	TRBD1	CASTTGGRTEAFF
TRBV18	TRBJ2-7	TRBD1	CASRPGTGNYEQYF
TRBV21-1	TRBJ2-7	-	CASSIRQGDYEQYF
TRBV28	TRBJ2-7	TRBD1	CASSTLTGASYEQYF
TRBV5-1	TRBJ2-3	-	CASSLAPSYATDTQYF
TRBV5-1	TRBJ1-4	-	CASSPTTYATNEKLFF
TRBV6-4	TRBJ2-1	-	CASSDPGAPAEQFF
TRBV3-1/TRBV3-2	TRBJ2-1	TRBD1	CASSPGGEGYNEQFF
TRBV5-4	TRBJ2-3	-	CASRPSLGLEGGNEDTQYF
TRBV19	TRBJ1-5	TRBD1	CASRQGDNQPQHF
TRBV7-5	TRBJ2-2	-	CVRSLAPGQVGTGELFF
TRBV7-6	TRBJ1-4	TRBD1	CASSQTGALNEKLFF
TRBV5-5	TRBJ2-7	-	CASSLDTEYEQYF
TRBV18	TRBJ2-3	-	CASSPPVAFTDTQYF
TRBV29-1	TRBJ1-1	-	CSVQRSEAAFF
TRBV5-4	TRBJ2-2	TRBD1	CASSYTGVGELFF
TRBV5-1	TRBJ2-3	TRBD2	CASRLAGEDTQYF
TRBV6-5	TRBJ1-2	TRBD1	CASKDRAGNYGYTF
TRBV7-3	TRBJ2-5	-	CASSSWGKETQYF
TRBV29-1	TRBJ2-5	TRBD1	CSVGGTGVSETQYF
TRBV21-1	TRBJ2-2	-	CASSFPADRGTNTGELFF
TRBV3-1/TRBV3-2	TRBJ1-6	-	CASSQDGVSPLHF
TRBV5-5	TRBJ1-5	-	CASSLTGQFNQPQHF
TRBV3-1/TRBV3-2	TRBJ1-6	-	CASSQESGGVSPLHF
TRBV25-1	TRBJ2-1	-	CASNGGREQGSYNEQFF
TRBV28	TRBJ2-2	TRBD1	CASSPGGASGELFF
TRBV6-1	TRBJ2-7	TRBD1	CASSATLEYRGMDEQYF
TRBV2	TRBJ1-6	-	CASSTGYNSPLHF
TRBV11-3	TRBJ2-2	TRBD1	CASSQTGLNGELFF
TRBV3-1/TRBV3-2	TRBJ2-5	TRBD2	CASSPSGGDETQYF
TRBV10-2	TRBJ1-2	TRBD1	CASSEEWQGAGYGYTF
TRBV2	TRBJ2-1	TRBD2	CASKGRQGRAGAPYNEQFF
TRBV28	TRBJ2-4	TRBD1	CASSRTGVAMAKNIQYF
TRBV4-3	TRBJ1-6	-	CASSQEYRDNSPLHF
TRBV9	TRBJ1-1	-	CASSVDGAVPEAFF
TRBV7-2	TRBJ2-2	-	CASSLVGLANTGELFF
TRBV4-3	TRBJ2-5	-	CASSQMVAETQYF
TRBV10-3	TRBJ2-7	TRBD1	CAISPEPGQGVYEQYF
TRBV10-3	TRBJ2-7	-	CAIGRRGQNPEQYF
TRBV7-2	TRBJ2-5	-	CASSPLRETQYF
TRBV5-1	TRBJ2-7	-	CASSPDWTAYEQYF
TRBV19	TRBJ2-2	-	CASSLRLTHTGELFF
TRBV18	TRBJ1-6	-	CASSPARASKNSPLHF